These 8 T cell receptor beta chains were sequenced from one sample in a study of shared clonotypes between healthy human individuals. Assay used: immunoSEQ multiplex PCR; TCRdb lists only in-frame clones, some missing. The sample lists some 2.1 million clones; roughly 93% were seen once. CD8 cells regarded as naive lacked CD45RO, were positively chosen for CCR7, and omitted terminally differentiated effector memory CD45RA+ cells. The sequenced sample consisted of naive CD8+ T cells from PBMCs. These receptors were obtained from a man between 18 and 29 years old in good health. Some clones in this sample may be carry-over from other donors' samples.

The V call is TRBV5-8, the J call TRBJ2-1, with D tentatively TRBD1 or TRBD2 (5 bases each). The CDR3 contains 16 residues. The germline gives CDR1 SGHTS, CDR2 YDEGEE. V was trimmed by 1 base and J by 0 bases, leaving 11 bases between them. The DNA of the CDR3 is TGTGCCAGCAGCTTGCTGGGACCGAGCTCCTACAATGAGCAGTTCTTC. Translated, it gives CASSLLGPSSYNEQFF.

This chain uses TRBV7-9 with TRBJ2-7; 7 bases match TRBD1. Per the germline V gene, CDR1 is SEHNR and CDR2 is FQNEAQ (reference sequence). With V trimmed by 5 bases and J by 1 base, 8 bases remained unmatched. The CDR3 totals 15 residues. The CDR3 DNA follows: TGTGCCAGCAGCCACTCCGGGACAGAGTCCTACGAGCAGTACTTC. Its translation is CASSHSGTESYEQYF.

The V and J genes are TRBV9 and TRBJ2-7; D call uncertain. The germline CDR1 and CDR2 sequences are SGDLS and YYNGEE. V was cut by 0 bases and J by 4 bases, with 8 bases left in between. CDR3 length equals 13 residues. CDR3 sequence (DNA): TGTGCCAGCAGCGTAGCTTCACAGTACGAGCAGTACTTC. This translates into CASSVASQYEQYF. Full variable domain (outside the CDR3, taken from reference TRBV9 and TRBJ2-7): DSGVTQTPKHLITATGQRVTLRCSPRSGDLSVYWYQQSLDQGLQFLIQYYNGEERAKGNILERFSAQQFPDLHSELNLSSLELGDSALYFCASSVASQYEQYFGPGTRLTVT.

This sequence joins TRBV27 and TRBJ1-2; 8 nucleotides agree with TRBD1. Germline V lookup: CDR1 MNHEY, CDR2 SMNVEV (reference sequence). The length of the CDR3 is 14 residues. The J segment lost 8 bases and the V segment lost 0 bases, leaving 5 bases of the junction unmatched. Here the CDR3 reads CASSLSGQGNGYTF. In DNA, the CDR3 is TGTGCCAGCAGTTTATCTGGACAGGGAAACGGCTACACCTTC.

This clone was counted a single time. The chain joins TRBV7-9 to TRBJ1-1; D is unclear. The CDR3 extends over 10 amino acids. V was trimmed by 8 bases and J by 4 bases, leaving 5 bases between them. CDR1 SEHNR and CDR2 FQNEAQ come from the germline V gene (reference sequence). The DNA for the CDR3 is TGTGCCAGCCTTAGCACTGAAGCTTTCTTT. Its protein product is CASLSTEAFF.

The chain has TRBV29-1 and TRBJ2-1; D gene ambiguous. The CDR3 extends over 13 amino acids. Germline assignment: CDR1 SQVTM and CDR2 ANQGSEA. V dropped 0 bases and J dropped 9 bases, with 12 bases sitting between them. The CDR3 reads CSVEESSLGEQFF. In DNA, the CDR3 is TGCAGCGTTGAAGAGAGTAGCTTGGGTGAGCAGTTCTTC.

Points on this clone: The sample has other DNA sequences that encode this CDR3 too. The chain uses TRBV9 and TRBJ1-1; 9 bases are a match to TRBD1. CDR3 length: 12 residues. Per the germline V gene, CDR1 is SGDLS and CDR2 is YYNGEE. Trimming took 4 bases from V and 8 from J; bases not matched to a gene: 3. CDR3 protein: CASSKGQGEAFF. In DNA, the CDR3 is TGTGCCAGCAGCAAGGGACAGGGCGAAGCTTTCTTT.

The chain couples TRBV4-2 to TRBJ2-1, with D tentatively TRBD2 (6 bases). V was trimmed by 0 bases and J by 3 bases, leaving 15 bases between them. Germline assignment: CDR1 LGHNA and CDR2 YNFKEQ. The CDR3 covers 17 residues. CDR3 protein: CASSQDGGLGGYNEQFF. The CDR3 DNA sequence: TGTGCCAGCAGCCAAGACGGGGGACTGGGAGGCTACAATGAGCAGTTCTTC.